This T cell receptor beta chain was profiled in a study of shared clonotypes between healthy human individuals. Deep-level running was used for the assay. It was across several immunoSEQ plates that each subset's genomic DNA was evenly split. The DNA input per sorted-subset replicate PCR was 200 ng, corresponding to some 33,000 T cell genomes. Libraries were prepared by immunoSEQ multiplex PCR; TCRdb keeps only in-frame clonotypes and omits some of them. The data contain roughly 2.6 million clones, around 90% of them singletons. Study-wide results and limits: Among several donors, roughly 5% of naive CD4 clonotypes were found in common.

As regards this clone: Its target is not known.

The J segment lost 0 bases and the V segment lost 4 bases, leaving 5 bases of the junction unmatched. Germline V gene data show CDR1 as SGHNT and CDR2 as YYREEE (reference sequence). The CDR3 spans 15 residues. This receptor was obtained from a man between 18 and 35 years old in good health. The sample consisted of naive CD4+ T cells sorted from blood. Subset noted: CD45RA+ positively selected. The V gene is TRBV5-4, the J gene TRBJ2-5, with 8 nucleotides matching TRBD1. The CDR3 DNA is TGTGCCAGCAGCATATGGACAGGGTACCAAGAGACCCAGTACTTC. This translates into CASSIWTGYQETQYF.